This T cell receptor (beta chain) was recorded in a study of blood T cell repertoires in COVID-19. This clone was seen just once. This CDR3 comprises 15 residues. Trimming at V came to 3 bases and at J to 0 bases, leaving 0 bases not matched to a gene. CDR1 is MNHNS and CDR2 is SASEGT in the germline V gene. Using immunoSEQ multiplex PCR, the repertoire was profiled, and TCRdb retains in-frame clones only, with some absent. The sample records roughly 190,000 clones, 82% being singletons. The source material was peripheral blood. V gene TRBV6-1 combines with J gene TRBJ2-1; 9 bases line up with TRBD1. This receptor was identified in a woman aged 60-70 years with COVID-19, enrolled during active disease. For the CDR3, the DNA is TGTGCCAGCAGTGAGACAGGGGGCTCCTACAATGAGCAGTTCTTC. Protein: CASSETGGSYNEQFF.